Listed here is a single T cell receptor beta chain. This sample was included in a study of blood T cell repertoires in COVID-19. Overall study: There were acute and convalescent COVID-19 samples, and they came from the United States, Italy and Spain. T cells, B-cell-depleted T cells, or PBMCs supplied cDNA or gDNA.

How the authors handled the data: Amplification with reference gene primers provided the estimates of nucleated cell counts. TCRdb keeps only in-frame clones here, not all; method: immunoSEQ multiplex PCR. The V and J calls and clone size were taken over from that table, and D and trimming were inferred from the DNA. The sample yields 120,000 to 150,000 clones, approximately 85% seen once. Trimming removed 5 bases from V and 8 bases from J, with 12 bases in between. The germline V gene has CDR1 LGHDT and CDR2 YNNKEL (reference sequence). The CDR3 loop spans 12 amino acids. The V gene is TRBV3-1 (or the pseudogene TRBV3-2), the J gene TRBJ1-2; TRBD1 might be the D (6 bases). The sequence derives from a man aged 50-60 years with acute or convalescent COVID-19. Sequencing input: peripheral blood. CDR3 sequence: CASSRTDEGYTF. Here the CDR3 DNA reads TGTGCCAGCAGCAGGACAGATGAGGGCTACACCTTC.